Listed here is a single T cell receptor (beta chain). In this sample, this clonotype turned up many times. The specificity of this receptor is unknown. Per-base quality was not reported, and no clone a single base away is much larger than it. Amplification of TCR beta CDR3 regions was carried out from RNA transcripts. For the first round of RT-PCR on the TCR CDR3, the HTBI primer set was used together with the Qiagen OneStep RT-PCR kit. The libraries were constructed in a second round of multiplex PCR and then size-selected and purified. Paired-end sequencing of the libraries was performed with 100 bp reads on an Illumina HiSeq2000. Regarding the original processing steps: SOAPnuke was used to process the raw data, throwing out any read that contained adapters or uncalled bases, had a mean Phred below 15, or lacked an exact constant-primer or identifier match. COPE v1.2.5 was used to merge high-quality paired reads, and clonotypes were defined as unique nucleotide sequences. MiTCR v1.1 was used to align clonotypes to the IMGT TRBV, TRBD and TRBJ reference segments. The analysis was restricted to V-J combinations with a frequency above 0.0001, which together covered 99% to 99.2% of the repertoires. The TCS score was defined as F50 (clonal expansion) divided by E x V (chaos), with BLOSUM62-based TCRdist calculated between CDR3 peptides within each V-J. Welch's t-statistics and random forest reduced 514 V-J features to 13, which were used in a naive Bayes classifier (R e1071). TCRdb trimmed public reads at Q25 via fastp, called clones via MiXCR and kept in-frame beta chains. Duplicate CDR3 protein sequences are folded into a single record with the most common DNA and genes. These V and J calls derive from TCRdb rather than the authors' analysis. Here the sample has about 92,000 distinct CDR3 sequences; 51% occur a single time. The top ten clonotypes cover roughly 26% of the sample.

A patient counted as having stable Graves' hyperthyroidism if no progression to ophthalmopathy occurred over 18 months of follow-up. The hyperthyroidism patients were between 18 and 65 years old and newly diagnosed, with a disease duration of less than 2 months. The study excluded patients with uncontrolled infections, other autoimmune diseases, pregnancy or lactation. Diagnoses relied on clinical symptoms, serum thyroxine and TRAb, thyroid ultrasound and orbital computed tomography. Ficoll-Paque density gradient centrifugation was used to isolate PBMCs from about 9.4 ml of fresh peripheral blood. Total RNA was extracted using Trizol reagent, and RNA quality was assessed on an Agilent 2100 Bioanalyzer. These data originate in a study of T cells in Graves' hyperthyroidism and ophthalmopathy (dated by TCRdb to about 2019). Regarding the study in general: Peripheral blood samples were taken at initial diagnosis, before any treatment was given. Thyroid tissue and blood T-cell repertoires from six Graves' hyperthyroidism patients were also compared in the study. A discovery cohort of around 98 patients, about 40 with Graves' ophthalmopathy and about 58 with stable Graves' hyperthyroidism, was used to find distinguishing TCR V-J signatures. TCR Vbeta CDR3 sequencing of around 130 peripheral blood samples (roughly 41 ophthalmopathy, around 80 hyperthyroidism and approximately 17 progressor patients) is reported in the paper. The 90 to 100 discovery patients were randomly split 7:3 into training and test sets. Following sampling, methimazole starting at 30 mg daily was given to hyperthyroidism patients, and high-dose intravenous methylprednisolone was given to ophthalmopathy patients. Whether ophthalmopathy could be predicted prospectively was tested in an independent validation cohort made up of roughly 19 hyperthyroidism patients plus 17 patients who later progressed to ophthalmopathy. What the authors observed across the whole study: Most expanded thyroid clonotypes (frequency above 0.001) were also detected in blood, a finding suggesting that blood repertoires may reflect thyroid immune responses. In validation, progression to ophthalmopathy was predicted by the model with nearly 71% sensitivity and 72% to 80% specificity, a median of approximately 6.5 months before onset. A model built on a 13 V-J signature distinguished ophthalmopathy from stable hyperthyroidism, reaching 87.88% sensitivity and around 82% specificity in cross-validation and 80%/75% in testing. No statistical method was used to fix the sample size in advance, and group allocation was not hidden from the investigators.

The clonotype originates from a woman aged 40 to 50 with Graves' hyperthyroidism. What was sequenced was blood.

The DNA sequence is as follows: TGTGCCAGCAGCTTAGGCTCAGGGGGCACAGATACGCAGTATTTT. Translated, it reads CASSLGSGGTDTQYF. The rearrangement combines TRBV7-7 with TRBJ2-3; TRBD1 is a possible D gene, resting on 6 matching bases. Relative to germline, V is 1 base shorter and J is 1 base shorter, with 9 bases between their ends. CDR1 and CDR2, per the germline V gene (reference sequence), are SSHAT and FNYEAQ. The CDR3 goes from the cysteine to the phenylalanine over 15 residues. The only DNA kept is the CDR3, 45 bases in frame from the first base.